This entry lists 24 T cell receptor beta chains sequenced from one sample in a study of T cells after yellow fever vaccination. TCRdb redid the calling of the 5' RACE reads with MiXCR, one entry per CDR3 protein. The sample carries fewer than 450,000 distinct CDR3 sequences, roughly 12% recorded once. The sample in question was PBMCs, obtained on the day of the first yellow fever vaccination. The receptor set was obtained from a man aged 18 to 30 who received the YFV17D yellow fever vaccine.

A few counts support this clonotype. Here the CDR3 reads CAISVAGGPDEQFF. The DNA of the CDR3 is TGTGCCATCAGTGTGGCGGGGGGGCCCGATGAGCAGTTCTTC. The chain joins TRBV10-3 to TRBJ2-1; the match to TRBD2 covers 9 bases. The CDR3 has 14 residues. The V and J ends lost 4 bases and 8 bases, in that order; junction bases with no gene match: 6. Germline V gives CDR1 ENHRY, CDR2 SYGVKD.

V usage is TRBV10-2 and J usage is TRBJ1-6, with TRBD1 identical over 10 bases. V lost 3 bases to trimming and J lost 5 bases; unmatched junction nucleotides: 7. Per germline, CDR1 WSHSY and CDR2 SAAADI. The CDR3 sequence is 17 residues long. In nucleotides, the CDR3 is TGCGCCAGCAGTGAAAAGGGGACAGGGGCCGATAATTCACCCCTCCACTTT. It encodes CASSEKGTGADNSPLHF.

The chain employs TRBV19 and TRBJ2-3; tentatively, D is TRBD1 (6 bases). Per the germline V gene, CDR1 is LNHDA and CDR2 is SQIVND (reference sequence). CDR3 length: 13 residues. V was shortened by 3 bases and J by 9 bases, with 13 bases between the two germline ends. CDR3 sequence reads: CASSIRGRGTQYF. The CDR3 DNA is TGTGCCAGTAGTATCCGGGGCAGGGGAACGCAGTATTTT.

The chain carries TRBV4-1 and TRBJ2-3; 10 positions agree with TRBD1. Germline lookup yields CDR1 MGHRA and CDR2 YSYEKL. This CDR3 has 18 amino acids. V trimming: 2 bases; J trimming: 3 bases; junction bases outside the gene matches: 11. CDR3 DNA sequence: TGCGCCAGCAGCCAAACCCCCCGGGACAGGGGTTTTACAGATACGCAGTATTTT. As protein: CASSQTPRDRGFTDTQYF.

Remarks on this clonotype: The junction departs from the called germline gene at one end, perhaps through a read error. The chain couples TRBV7-8 to TRBJ2-1; D may match TRBD1 or TRBD2 (5 bases each). Per the germline V gene, CDR1 is SGHVS and CDR2 is FQNEAQ. CDR3 size: 14 residues. Written as DNA, the CDR3 is TGTGTCAGCAGTCAAGGGACGGAGTACAATGAGCAGTTCTTC. It translates to CVSSQGTEYNEQFF. Variable domain in full (rest from reference TRBV7-8 and TRBJ2-1): GAGVSQSPRYKVAKRGQDVALRCDPISGHVSLFWYQQALGQGPEFLTYFQNEAQLDKSGLPSDRFFAERPEGSVSTLKIQRTQQEDSAVYLCVSSQGTEYNEQFFGPGTRLTVL.

The CDR3 DNA is TGTGCCAGCAGTTTATGGGGAGGGGGCCTAGCGGGTATGGAAGATACGCAGTATTTT. It specifies CASSLWGGGLAGMEDTQYF. V gene TRBV28 combines with J gene TRBJ2-3, with a weak D call TRBD2 (8 bases). The length of the CDR3 is 19 residues. The ends were cut back, 0 bases at V and 5 bases at J, with 24 bases in the middle. Germline V gives CDR1 MDHEN, CDR2 SYDVKM.

In nucleotides, the CDR3 is TGTGCCAGCAGCCCCCCCTTTGTAGAGAACACTGAAGCTTTCTTT. Amino acid sequence: CASSPPFVENTEAFF. V usage is TRBV5-4 and J usage is TRBJ1-1; D unclear. The CDR3 loop spans 15 amino acids. V lost 4 bases to trimming and J lost 1 base, with 14 bases between them. The germline V gene encodes CDR1 SGHNT and CDR2 YYREEE (reference sequence).

This clonotype has a handful of counts. This sequence joins TRBV7-2 and TRBJ2-5; 10 bases align to TRBD2. The ends lost 4 bases at V and 4 bases at J; junction bases unmatched: 6. The length of the CDR3 is 15 residues. The germline V gene has CDR1 SGHTA and CDR2 FQGNSA. The CDR3 nucleotides read TGTGCCAGCAGCTCCTCCGGGACTAGCGTAGAGACCCAGTACTTC. This encodes CASSSSGTSVETQYF.

The chain links TRBV29-1 to TRBJ2-1; no definite D call. This CDR3 is 14 amino acids long. Germline V gives CDR1 SQVTM, CDR2 ANQGSEA. The ends were cut back, 3 bases at V and 4 bases at J, with 13 bases in the middle. CDR3 region: CSVELDVAYNEQFF. DNA of the CDR3: TGCAGCGTTGAGCTAGATGTGGCGTACAATGAGCAGTTCTTC.

This clonotype was counted at least ten times. V is TRBV12-3 or TRBV12-4 and J is TRBJ1-1; D not certain. CDR3 length: 13 residues. V was shortened by 5 bases and J by 5 bases, with 12 bases between the two germline ends. Here the CDR3 reads CASSPNRHTEAFF. The CDR3 DNA follows: TGTGCCAGCAGTCCCAATCGGCATACTGAAGCTTTCTTT.

The chain recombines TRBV5-1 with TRBJ2-3; D tentatively fits TRBD1 or TRBD2 (5 bases each). Germline V gives CDR1 SGHRS, CDR2 YFSETQ. The CDR3 loop spans 17 amino acids. V was clipped by 0 bases and J by 0 bases, with 14 bases between them. Written as DNA, the CDR3 is TGCGCCAGCAGCTTGGTAGTTACGGGGCTAAGCACAGATACGCAGTATTTT. This gives the protein CASSLVVTGLSTDTQYF. Supplemented by reference TRBV5-1 and TRBJ2-3, the full variable domain reads KAGVTQTPRYLIKTRGQQVTLSCSPISGHRSVSWYQQTPGQGLQFLFEYFSETQRNKGNFPGRFSGRQFSNSRSEMNVSTLELGDSALYLCASSLVVTGLSTDTQYFGPGTRLTVL.

There are many counts of this clonotype. The chain combines TRBV5-6 with TRBJ2-3; 8 bases agree with TRBD1. The germline CDR1 and CDR2 sequences are SGHDT and YYEEEE. The ends lost 4 bases at V and 6 bases at J; junction bases unmatched: 10. The CDR3 extends over 15 amino acids. As DNA, the CDR3 is TGTGCCAGCAGCCCAAAGGACAGGGTGCAGGATACGCAGTATTTT. It yields the protein CASSPKDRVQDTQYF.

This clonotype was found a few times. This chain uses TRBV18 with TRBJ2-7; D may be TRBD1 (5 bases). The CDR3 consists of 13 residues. The V end was cut by 2 bases, the J end by 3 bases, with 8 bases between. CDR1 KGHSH and CDR2 LQKENI come from the germline V gene. The CDR3 DNA reads as TGTGCCAGCTCACCAAGCAGGGACTACGAGCAGTACTTC. Translated: CASSPSRDYEQYF. Filled out from reference TRBV18 and TRBJ2-7, the complete variable domain reads NAGVMQNPRHLVRRRGQEARLRCSPMKGHSHVYWYRQLPEEGLKFMVYLQKENIIDESGMPKERFSAEFPKEGPSILRIQQVVRGDSAAYFCASSPSRDYEQYFGPGTRLTVT.

A few counts support this clonotype. The chain links TRBV2 to TRBJ1-5; TRBD1 might be the D (5 bases). Germline V gene lookup returns CDR1 SNHLY and CDR2 FYNNEI. The CDR3 extends over 14 amino acids. The V and J ends lost 2 bases and 5 bases respectively, with 10 bases between them. CDR3 in amino acids: CASSEWTQDQPQHF. DNA of the CDR3: TGTGCCAGCAGTGAATGGACACAGGATCAGCCCCAGCATTTT.

This clonotype was counted between two and nine times. The chain combines TRBV18 with TRBJ1-1; a weak D match, TRBD1 (5 bases). Trimming removed 5 bases at V and 5 bases at J, with 12 bases between. Germline CDR1 and CDR2: KGHSH and LQKENI. The CDR3 sequence is 13 residues long. In nucleotides, the CDR3 is TGTGCCAGCTCAACAGGCGACTTTACTGAAGCTTTCTTT. As protein: CASSTGDFTEAFF. The whole variable domain, filled in from reference TRBV18 and TRBJ1-1, reads NAGVMQNPRHLVRRRGQEARLRCSPMKGHSHVYWYRQLPEEGLKFMVYLQKENIIDESGMPKERFSAEFPKEGPSILRIQQVVRGDSAAYFCASSTGDFTEAFFGQGTRLTVV.

This clonotype was observed at least ten times. The J gene is TRBJ2-5, the V gene TRBV5-1; tentative D call: TRBD1 (6 bases). The germline V gene encodes CDR1 SGHRS and CDR2 YFSETQ. This CDR3 has 14 amino acids. The V end lost 0 bases, the J end lost 2 bases, and 8 bases lay between the germline ends. In DNA form, the CDR3 reads TGCGCCAGCAGCTTGGGGACAGTTCAAGAGACCCAGTACTTC. As protein: CASSLGTVQETQYF. The whole variable domain, filled in from reference TRBV5-1 and TRBJ2-5, reads KAGVTQTPRYLIKTRGQQVTLSCSPISGHRSVSWYQQTPGQGLQFLFEYFSETQRNKGNFPGRFSGRQFSNSRSEMNVSTLELGDSALYLCASSLGTVQETQYFGPGTRLLVL.

The chain recombines TRBV28 with TRBJ1-2; D perhaps matches TRBD1 (6 bases). Germline assignment: CDR1 MDHEN and CDR2 SYDVKM. The CDR3 is 14 residues long. V gave up 6 bases and J gave up 8 bases, with 19 bases separating them. The CDR3 DNA reads TGTGCCAGCAGGGGGGGGCACCTTCTAATAGGCTACACCTTC. Translation: CASRGGHLLIGYTF.

The chain is built from TRBV20-1 and TRBJ2-3; D not certain. CDR3 size: 16 residues. Germline CDR1 reads DFQATT; CDR2 reads SNEGSKA (reference sequence). The germline V and J ends were trimmed by 0 bases and 1 base, with 14 bases remaining between them. DNA of the CDR3: TGCAGTGCTAGAGATCCTCCCGGCGGCGGCACAGATACGCAGTATTTT. This gives the protein CSARDPPGGGTDTQYF.

The chain is built from TRBV6-5 and TRBJ2-7; D ambiguous. The V and J ends lost 2 bases and 3 bases respectively, with 8 bases between them. The CDR3 runs to 13 residues. The germline gives CDR1 MNHEY, CDR2 SVGAGI. The CDR3 DNA follows: TGTGCCAGCAGTTACACCTATGGCTACGAGCAGTACTTC. Translation gives CASSYTYGYEQYF.

The sample holds many counts of this clonotype. The chain combines TRBV10-2 with TRBJ2-1; 10 bases align to TRBD2. J lost 8 bases, V lost 6 bases, and 7 bases had no gene match. Germline V gene sequence: CDR1 WSHSY, CDR2 SAAADI. This CDR3 has 14 residues. CDR3 region: CASRLAGPGHEQFF. CDR3 DNA: TGCGCCAGCAGACTAGCGGGACCGGGCCATGAGCAGTTCTTC.

This clonotype showed up just a few times. The chain employs TRBV11-2 and TRBJ2-7; TRBD2 agrees at 9 bases. The germline gives CDR1 SGHAT, CDR2 FQNNGV. The CDR3 has 15 amino acids. Trimming removed 1 base from V and 4 bases from J; junction bases left unmatched: 5. The CDR3 sequence is CASSLVPAGGYEQYF. CDR3 nucleotides: TGTGCCAGCAGCTTAGTTCCAGCGGGGGGTTACGAGCAGTACTTC.

This clonotype has just a few counts. This sequence joins TRBV4-1 and TRBJ2-1, with a weak D call TRBD2 (5 bases). The CDR3 runs 15 residues. V was shortened by 1 base and J by 6 bases, with 13 bases between the two germline ends. CDR1 and CDR2 (germline): MGHRA, YSYEKL. In DNA form, the CDR3 reads TGCGCCAGCAGCCAAGTCCGGTCTACTAGCAATGAGCAGTTCTTC. It is translated as CASSQVRSTSNEQFF.

The gene calls are TRBV19 and TRBJ2-2; D gene ambiguous. Germline CDR1 and CDR2: LNHDA and SQIVND (reference sequence). This CDR3 contains 14 residues. Deletions cut 1 base from V and 4 bases from J, with 7 bases between. CDR3: CASSIVGLTGELFF. The CDR3 DNA follows: TGTGCCAGTAGTATAGTGGGCCTCACCGGGGAGCTGTTTTTT. The variable domain in full, with the rest retrieved from reference TRBV19 and TRBJ2-2, is DGGITQSPKYLFRKEGQNVTLSCEQNLNHDAMYWYRQDPGQGLRLIYYSQIVNDFQKGDIAEGYSVSREKKESFPLTVTSAQKNPTAFYLCASSIVGLTGELFFGEGSRLTVL.

This clonotype was counted only a few times. This chain joins TRBV4-2 and TRBJ2-3; tentative D call: TRBD2 (5 bases). Germline V gene sequence: CDR1 LGHNA, CDR2 YNFKEQ. CDR3 length equals 16 residues. Trimming removed 4 bases from V and 2 bases from J, with 16 bases in between. The CDR3 here is CASSPIDRELTDTQYF. The CDR3 DNA reads as TGTGCCAGCAGCCCAATTGATCGGGAACTCACAGATACGCAGTATTTT.